This T cell receptor (beta chain) was identified during a study of blood T cell repertoires in COVID-19. The overall study: COVID-19 samples collected from the United States, Italy and Spain covered acute and convalescent phases. Sample material is recorded as cDNA or gDNA derived from T cells, B-cell-depleted T cells, or PBMCs.

Authors' data handling: From reference gene primer amplification, estimates of nucleated cell counts were derived. The protocol was immunoSEQ multiplex PCR, while the TCRdb copy is restricted to in-frame clones and leaves out a portion. V and J calls plus clone size are reproduced from that table; the DNA served to infer D and trimming. The table records 150,000 to 200,000 clones, around 85% of them present only once. Material: peripheral blood. The clonotype was recovered from a woman of 80 years or more with acute or convalescent COVID-19.

The CDR3 sequence is CASSVRQGASSNQPQHF. The CDR3 DNA is TGTGCCAGTAGTGTGCGACAGGGGGCGAGTAGCAATCAGCCCCAGCATTTT. This chain connects TRBV19 to TRBJ1-5, with 10 bases lining up with TRBD1. The CDR3 is 17 residues long. Germline loops: CDR1 LNHDA, CDR2 SQIVND (reference sequence). V was pared by 5 bases and J by 0 bases, with 7 bases of the junction left unmatched.